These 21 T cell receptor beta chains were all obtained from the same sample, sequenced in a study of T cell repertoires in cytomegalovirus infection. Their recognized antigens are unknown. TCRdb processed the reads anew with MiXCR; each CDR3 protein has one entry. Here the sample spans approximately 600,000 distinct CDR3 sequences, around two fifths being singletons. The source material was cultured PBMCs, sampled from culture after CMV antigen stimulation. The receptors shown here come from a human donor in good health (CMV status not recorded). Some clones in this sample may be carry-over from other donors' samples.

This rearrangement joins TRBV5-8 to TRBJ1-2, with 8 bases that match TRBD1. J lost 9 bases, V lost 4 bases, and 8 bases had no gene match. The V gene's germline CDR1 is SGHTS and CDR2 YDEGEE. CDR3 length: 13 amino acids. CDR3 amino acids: CASSPITGGSYTF. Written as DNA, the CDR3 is TGTGCCAGCAGCCCTATAACAGGGGGAAGCTACACCTTC.

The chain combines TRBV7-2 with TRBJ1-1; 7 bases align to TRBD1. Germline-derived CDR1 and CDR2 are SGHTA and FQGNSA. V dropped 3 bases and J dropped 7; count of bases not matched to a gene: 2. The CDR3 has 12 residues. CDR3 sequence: CASSLTGIEAFF. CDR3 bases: TGTGCCAGCAGCTTGACAGGGATTGAAGCTTTCTTT.

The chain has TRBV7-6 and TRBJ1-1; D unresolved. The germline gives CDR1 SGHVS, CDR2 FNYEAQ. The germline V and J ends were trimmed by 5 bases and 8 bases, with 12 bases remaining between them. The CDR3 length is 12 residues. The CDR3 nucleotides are TGTGCCAGCAGCGTAGGGCCGACCGAAGCTTTCTTT. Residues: CASSVGPTEAFF.

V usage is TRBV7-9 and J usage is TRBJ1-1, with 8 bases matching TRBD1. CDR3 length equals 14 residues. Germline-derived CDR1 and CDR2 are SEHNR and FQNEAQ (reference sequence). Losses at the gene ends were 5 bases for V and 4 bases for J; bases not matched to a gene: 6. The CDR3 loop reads CASSPSGQGTEAFF. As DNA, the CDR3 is TGTGCCAGCAGCCCCAGTGGACAGGGCACTGAAGCTTTCTTT.

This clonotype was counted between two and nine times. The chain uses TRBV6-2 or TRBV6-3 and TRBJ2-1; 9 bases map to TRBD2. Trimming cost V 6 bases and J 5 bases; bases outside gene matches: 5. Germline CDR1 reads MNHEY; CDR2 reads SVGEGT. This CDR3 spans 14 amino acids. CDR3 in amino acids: CASSFLAGNNEQFF. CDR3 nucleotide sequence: TGTGCCAGCAGCTTTCTAGCGGGAAACAATGAGCAGTTCTTC.

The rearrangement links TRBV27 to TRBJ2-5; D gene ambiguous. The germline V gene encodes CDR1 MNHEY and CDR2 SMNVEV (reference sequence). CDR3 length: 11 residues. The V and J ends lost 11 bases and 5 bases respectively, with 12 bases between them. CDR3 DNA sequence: TGTGCCCCGATTTTAACGGAGACCCAGTACTTC. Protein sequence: CAPILTETQYF.

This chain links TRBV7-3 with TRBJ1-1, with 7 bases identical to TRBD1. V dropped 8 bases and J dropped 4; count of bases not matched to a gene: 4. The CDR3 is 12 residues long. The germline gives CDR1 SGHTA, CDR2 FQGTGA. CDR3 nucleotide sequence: TGTGCCAGCCAGGGGGTAGGCACTGAAGCTTTCTTT. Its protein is CASQGVGTEAFF.

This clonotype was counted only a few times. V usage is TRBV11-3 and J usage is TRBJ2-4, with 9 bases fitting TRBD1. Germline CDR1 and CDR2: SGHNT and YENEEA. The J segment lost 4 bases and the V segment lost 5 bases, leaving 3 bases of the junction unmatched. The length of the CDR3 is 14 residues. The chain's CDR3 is CASSPGTGKNIQYF. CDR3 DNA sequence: TGTGCCAGCAGCCCCGGGACAGGGAAAAACATTCAGTACTTC.

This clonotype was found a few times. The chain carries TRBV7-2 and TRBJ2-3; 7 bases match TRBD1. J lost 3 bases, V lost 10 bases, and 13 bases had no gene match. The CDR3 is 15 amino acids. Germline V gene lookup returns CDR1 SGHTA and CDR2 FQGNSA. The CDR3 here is CATRPPGQRTDTQYF. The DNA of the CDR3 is TGTGCCACCCGTCCTCCGGGACAGAGAACAGATACGCAGTATTTT.

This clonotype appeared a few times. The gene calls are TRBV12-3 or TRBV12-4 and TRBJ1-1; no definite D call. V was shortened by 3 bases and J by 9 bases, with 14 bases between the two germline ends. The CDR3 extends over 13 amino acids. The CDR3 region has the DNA TGTGCCAGCAGTTTTGTTGGGCGGGGAAAAGCTTTCTTT. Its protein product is CASSFVGRGKAFF.

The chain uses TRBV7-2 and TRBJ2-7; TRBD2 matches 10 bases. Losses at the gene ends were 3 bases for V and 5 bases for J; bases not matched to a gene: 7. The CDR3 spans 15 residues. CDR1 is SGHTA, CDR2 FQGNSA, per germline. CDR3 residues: CASSLRSGRENEQYF. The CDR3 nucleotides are TGTGCCAGCAGCTTGAGAAGCGGGAGGGAAAACGAGCAGTACTTC.

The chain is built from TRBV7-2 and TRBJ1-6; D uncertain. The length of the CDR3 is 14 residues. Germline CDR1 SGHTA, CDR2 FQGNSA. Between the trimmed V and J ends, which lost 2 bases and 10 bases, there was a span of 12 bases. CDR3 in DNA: TGTGCCAGCAGCTTACTGGGCGATGGATCACCCCTCCACTTT. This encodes CASSLLGDGSPLHF. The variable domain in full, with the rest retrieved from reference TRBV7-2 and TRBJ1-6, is GAGVSQSPSNKVTEKGKDVELRCDPISGHTALYWYRQSLGQGLEFLIYFQGNSAPDKSGLPSDRFSAERTGGSVSTLTIQRTQQEDSAVYLCASSLLGDGSPLHFGNGTRLTVT.

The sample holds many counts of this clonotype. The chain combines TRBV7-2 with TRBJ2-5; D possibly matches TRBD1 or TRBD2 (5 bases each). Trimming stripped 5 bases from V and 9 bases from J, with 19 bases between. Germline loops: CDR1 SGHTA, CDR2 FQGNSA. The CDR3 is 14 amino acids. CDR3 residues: CASSVFRDERPQYF. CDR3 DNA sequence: TGTGCCAGCAGCGTGTTCCGGGACGAAAGGCCCCAGTACTTC.

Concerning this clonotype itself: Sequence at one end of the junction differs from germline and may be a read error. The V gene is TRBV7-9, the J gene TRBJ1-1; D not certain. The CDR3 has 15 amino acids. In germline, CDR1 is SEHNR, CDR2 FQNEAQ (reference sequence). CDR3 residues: CASSLALGRHTEAFF. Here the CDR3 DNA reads TGTGCCAGCAGCCTAGCCCTCGGCAGGCACACTGAAGCTTTCTTT.

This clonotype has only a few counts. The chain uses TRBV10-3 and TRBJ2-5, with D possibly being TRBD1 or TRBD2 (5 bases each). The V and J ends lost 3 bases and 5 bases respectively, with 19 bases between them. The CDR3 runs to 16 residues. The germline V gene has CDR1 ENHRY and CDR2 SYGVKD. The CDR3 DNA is TGTGCCATCAGTGATAGGGGATCCCGGGGTGGTGAGACCCAGTACTTC. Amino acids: CAISDRGSRGGETQYF.

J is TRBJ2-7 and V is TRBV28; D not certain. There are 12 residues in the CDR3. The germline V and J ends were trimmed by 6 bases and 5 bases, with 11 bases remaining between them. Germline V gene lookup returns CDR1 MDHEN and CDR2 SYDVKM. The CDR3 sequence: CASRGLYDEQYF. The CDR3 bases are TGTGCCAGCAGAGGCCTTTATGACGAGCAGTACTTC.

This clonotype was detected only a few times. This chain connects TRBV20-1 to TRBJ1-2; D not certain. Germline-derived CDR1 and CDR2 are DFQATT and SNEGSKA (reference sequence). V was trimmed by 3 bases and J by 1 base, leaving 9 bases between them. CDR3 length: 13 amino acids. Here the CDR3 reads CSASEGVNYGYTF. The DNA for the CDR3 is TGCAGTGCTAGCGAGGGAGTTAACTATGGCTACACCTTC.

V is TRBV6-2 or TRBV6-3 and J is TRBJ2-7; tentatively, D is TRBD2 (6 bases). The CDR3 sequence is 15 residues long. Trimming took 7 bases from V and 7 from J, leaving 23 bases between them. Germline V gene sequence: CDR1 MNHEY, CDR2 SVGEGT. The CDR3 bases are TGTGCCAGCACTCACGGAGGAGCGCCGGGGGTGGAGCAGTACTTC. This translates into CASTHGGAPGVEQYF.

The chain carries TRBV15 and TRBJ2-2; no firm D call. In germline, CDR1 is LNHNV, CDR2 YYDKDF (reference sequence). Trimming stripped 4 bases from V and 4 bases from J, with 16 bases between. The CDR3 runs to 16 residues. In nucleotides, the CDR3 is TGTGCCACCAGCACGGTGGAAATGTTTAGCACCGGGGAGCTGTTTTTT. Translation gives CATSTVEMFSTGELFF.

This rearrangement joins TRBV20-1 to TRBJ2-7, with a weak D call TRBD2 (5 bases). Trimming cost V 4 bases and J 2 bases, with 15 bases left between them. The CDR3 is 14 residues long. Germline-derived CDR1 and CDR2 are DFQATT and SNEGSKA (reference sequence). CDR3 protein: CSATAKAGAYEQYF. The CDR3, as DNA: TGCAGTGCTACAGCCAAAGCCGGGGCCTACGAGCAGTACTTC.

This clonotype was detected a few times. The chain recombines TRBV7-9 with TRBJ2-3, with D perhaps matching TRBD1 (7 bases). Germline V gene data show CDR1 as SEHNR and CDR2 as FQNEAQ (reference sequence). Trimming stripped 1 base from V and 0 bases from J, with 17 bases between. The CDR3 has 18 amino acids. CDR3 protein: CASSLGSRGARSTDTQYF. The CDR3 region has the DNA TGTGCCAGCAGCTTAGGAAGCAGGGGGGCACGAAGCACAGATACGCAGTATTTT.